This T cell receptor beta chain originates from a study of PD-1 blockade in classical Hodgkin lymphoma. General study results and limits: A reduction in baseline TCR diversity was reportedly seen in newly diagnosed patients relative to healthy donors. Undefined causes, possibly disease activity or prior therapy, underlie the repertoire differences.

Germline V gene data show CDR1 as LNHDA and CDR2 as SQIVND (reference sequence). The CDR3 consists of 15 residues. The V gene lost 7 bases and the J gene lost 7 bases, with 20 bases spanning the gap. Generated by immunoSEQ multiplex PCR, the TCRdb table keeps only in-frame clones and is missing some. The table lists over 70,000 clones, approximately 91% of them singletons, with about 20% in the top ten. All the patients suffered relapse after autologous stem cell transplantation, and brentuximab vedotin exposure differed. Notes on this clone: What it binds is unknown.

The chain carries TRBV19 and TRBJ2-1; TRBD1 might be the D (6 bases). The source was peripheral blood mononuclear cells (PBMCs), collected at baseline. This sequence originates from a human donor with classical Hodgkin lymphoma. The CDR3 DNA reads as TGTGCCAGTACTCCCGGGACACGGGGTGCGAATGAGCAGTTCTTC. This codes for CASTPGTRGANEQFF.